These 13 T cell receptor beta chains were sequenced from one sample in a study of T cells in localized non-small cell lung cancer. Profiling relied on immunoSEQ multiplex PCR, and the TCRdb table lists in-frame clones only, not all of them. The repertoire consists of around 1,800 clones, with 37% occurring once and the leading ten covering roughly a tenth. Sequenced material: lung tumor tissue, taken before any cancer treatment. The source is an older female donor with stage I lung adenocarcinoma.

The chain recombines TRBV6-8 with TRBJ2-1, with 9 positions matching TRBD2. The CDR3 sequence is 17 residues long. The V and J ends lost 0 bases and 7 bases, in that order; junction bases with no gene match: 10. Germline V CDR1 and CDR2: MNHGY, SAAAGT. The CDR3 sequence is CASSYSGGGAGKNEQFF. The DNA for the CDR3 is TGTGCCAGCAGTTACTCCGGCGGGGGGGCCGGTAAGAATGAGCAGTTCTTC.

This clone was picked up a small number of times. An end of the junction differs from the germline gene, which may be a read error. The gene calls are TRBV6-8 and TRBJ1-3; 7 bases fit TRBD1. The CDR3 contains 16 residues. CDR1 and CDR2 from the germline V gene are MNHGY and SAAAGT. The CDR3 DNA reads TGTGCCATCAGTGGAAGGGGGCCGAGCTCTGGAAACACCATATATTTT. This codes for CAISGRGPSSGNTIYF.

The V gene is TRBV5-1, the J gene TRBJ2-5; 7 positions agree with TRBD2. V was clipped by 0 bases and J by 2 bases; unmatched bases: 7. CDR1 is SGHRS, CDR2 YFSETQ, per germline. The CDR3 is made up of 16 amino acids. In DNA form, the CDR3 reads TGCGCCAGCAGCTTGGTCGGGCTAGCGGCTCAAGAGACCCAGTACTTC. Residues: CASSLVGLAAQETQYF.

J is TRBJ2-5 and V is TRBV19; possibly TRBD2 for D (5 bases). V gave up 6 bases and J gave up 0 bases, with 8 bases separating them. The CDR3 has 13 amino acids. Germline V gene sequence: CDR1 LNHDA, CDR2 SQIVND (reference sequence). The CDR3 DNA sequence: TGTGCCAGTAGGATGGAGGACCAAGAGACCCAGTACTTC. Translating gives CASRMEDQETQYF.

CDR3 in amino acids: CASSTRPTANTEAFF. The CDR3 coding sequence is TGTGCCAGTAGTACTCGTCCCACAGCGAACACTGAAGCTTTCTTT. The chain recombines TRBV19 with TRBJ1-1; no reliable D call. The CDR3 contains 15 residues. Trimming removed 4 bases from V and 1 base from J, with 13 bases in between. Germline lookup yields CDR1 LNHDA and CDR2 SQIVND (reference sequence).

This clone showed up just a few times. Here the CDR3 DNA reads TGTGCCAGCAACCATCCTCCCGGGGAGAACACTGAAGCTTTCTTT. Residues: CASNHPPGENTEAFF. The rearrangement links TRBV11-3 to TRBJ1-1; D not certain. CDR1 and CDR2 from the germline V gene are SGHNT and YENEEA. The CDR3 has 15 amino acids. V gave up 7 bases and J gave up 1 base, with 16 bases separating them.

This clone was counted between two and nine times. V usage is TRBV30 and J usage is TRBJ2-1; weak D call: TRBD1 (6 bases). Germline lookup yields CDR1 GTSNPN and CDR2 SVGIG (reference sequence). Trimming took off 4 bases at V and 0 bases at J, with 13 bases between the two ends. This CDR3 region has 15 residues. This CDR3 is CAWTFGTFSYNEQFF. As DNA, the CDR3 is TGTGCCTGGACATTCGGGACATTCTCCTACAATGAGCAGTTCTTC.

The rearrangement links TRBV9 to TRBJ1-2; no reliable D call. Germline V gene sequence: CDR1 SGDLS, CDR2 YYNGEE. CDR3 size: 15 residues. The V end lost 4 bases, the J end lost 2 bases, and 15 bases lay between the germline ends. The CDR3 spells CASSPHDDTNYGYTF. The CDR3 DNA reads as TGTGCCAGCAGCCCACACGACGATACAAACTATGGCTACACCTTC.

The chain uses TRBV18 and TRBJ2-7, with TRBD2 as a possible D gene (5 bases). Between the trimmed V and J ends, which lost 2 bases and 4 bases, there was a span of 9 bases. The CDR3 totals 13 residues. Looked up from germline, CDR1 is KGHSH and CDR2 is LQKENI. The CDR3 DNA reads TGTGCCAGCTCACCAGGGGAGCAATACGAGCAGTACTTC. It specifies CASSPGEQYEQYF. Complete variable domain (other parts from reference TRBV18 and TRBJ2-7): NAGVMQNPRHLVRRRGQEARLRCSPMKGHSHVYWYRQLPEEGLKFMVYLQKENIIDESGMPKERFSAEFPKEGPSILRIQQVVRGDSAAYFCASSPGEQYEQYFGPGTRLTVT.

This sequence joins TRBV19 and TRBJ2-1; D is uncertain. In germline, CDR1 is LNHDA, CDR2 SQIVND (reference sequence). Deletions cut 5 bases from V and 3 bases from J, with 8 bases between. CDR3 size: 13 residues. The CDR3 DNA follows: TGTGCCAGTAGTCGGCTAGTCTACAATGAGCAGTTCTTC. Amino acid sequence: CASSRLVYNEQFF.

This chain links TRBV6-8 with TRBJ2-5; D remains unclear. The germline V gene has CDR1 MNHGY and CDR2 SAAAGT. Trimming shortened V by 5 bases and J by 2 bases, and 9 bases separated the two germline ends. There are 13 residues in the CDR3. The CDR3: CASSPLGQETQYF. CDR3 coding DNA: TGTGCCAGCAGTCCCCTCGGGCAAGAGACCCAGTACTTC.

The V and J genes are TRBV9 and TRBJ1-1; D is uncertain. CDR3 size: 13 residues. Between the trimmed V and J ends, which lost 1 base and 1 base, there was a span of 5 bases. CDR1 SGDLS and CDR2 YYNGEE come from the germline V gene. In nucleotides, the CDR3 is TGTGCCAGCAGCGTATCCTGGAACACTGAAGCTTTCTTT. Amino acid sequence: CASSVSWNTEAFF.

This clone was observed once. This chain joins TRBV19 and TRBJ2-3; 8 bases fit TRBD2. Germline trimming cut 6 bases from V and 12 bases from J; bases unmatched to any gene: 11. The CDR3 totals 13 residues. Germline V gene sequence: CDR1 LNHDA, CDR2 SQIVND (reference sequence). The CDR3 is CASSGGAEYEQYF. The DNA of the CDR3 is TGTGCCAGTAGCGGGGGGGCCGAATATGAACAGTATTTT.